Presented here are 16 T cell receptor beta chains from one specimen sequenced in a study of Graves' ophthalmopathy and Graves' hyperthyroidism. From RNA, the CDR3 regions of TCR beta chains were amplified and sequenced. An opening RT-PCR round employed HTBI primers and preceded a second-round multiplex PCR. TCRdb re-derived calls from the multiplex PCR reads in MiXCR, one entry per CDR3 protein. The repertoire holds approximately 330,000 distinct CDR3 sequences, with roughly 15% as singletons. Sequencing input: peripheral blood. The receptors here all came from an adult man with Graves' ophthalmopathy.

The V and J genes are TRBV12-3 or TRBV12-4 and TRBJ1-2, with 7 bases lining up with TRBD1. Trimming cost V 0 bases and J 3 bases; bases outside gene matches: 13. The CDR3 consists of 18 residues. The CDR3 DNA is TGTGCCAGCAGTTTAGCCATTCGATTTGTACAGGGGTACTATGGCTACACCTTC. Translating it yields CASSLAIRFVQGYYGYTF.

The chain combines TRBV6-2 or TRBV6-3 with TRBJ2-7; TRBD1 matches 7 bases. Germline CDR1 is MNHEY and CDR2 is SVGEGT. The CDR3 loop spans 14 amino acids. V lost 7 bases and J lost 2; bases outside the gene matches: 8. CDR3 protein: CASTQGQLPYEQYF. CDR3 sequence (DNA): TGTGCCAGCACCCAGGGACAGCTACCCTACGAGCAGTACTTC.

At least ten counts were recorded for this clonotype. The V gene is TRBV7-2, the J gene TRBJ2-7; no reliable D call. There are 12 residues in the CDR3. V lost 3 bases and J 2 bases, leaving 5 bases between the germline ends. Looked up from germline, CDR1 is SGHTA and CDR2 is FQGNSA. The CDR3 coding sequence is TGTGCCAGCAGCTTCATAGCCTACGAGCAGTACTTC. Its translation is CASSFIAYEQYF. The entire variable domain, with the rest obtained from reference TRBV7-2 and TRBJ2-7, is as follows: GAGVSQSPSNKVTEKGKDVELRCDPISGHTALYWYRQSLGQGLEFLIYFQGNSAPDKSGLPSDRFSAERTGGSVSTLTIQRTQQEDSAVYLCASSFIAYEQYFGPGTRLTVT.

The chain combines TRBV25-1 with TRBJ2-5, with TRBD1 matching over 9 bases. The CDR3 totals 14 residues. Germline values: CDR1 MGHDK, CDR2 SYGVNS. Trimming at V came to 3 bases and at J to 5 bases, leaving 4 bases not matched to a gene. The CDR3 sequence: CASSDGQGLETQYF. The DNA for the CDR3 is TGTGCCAGCAGTGACGGACAGGGGCTGGAGACCCAGTACTTC.

The V gene is TRBV7-8, the J gene TRBJ1-2; tentative D call: TRBD1 (5 bases). Germline CDR1 is SGHVS and CDR2 is FQNEAQ. Trimming cost V 5 bases and J 4 bases, with 14 bases left between them. There are 14 residues in the CDR3. In nucleotides, the CDR3 is TGTGCCAGCAGCCAAACCAGGGCGGGCTATGGCTACACCTTC. Amino acids: CASSQTRAGYGYTF.

This clonotype appeared many times. The chain uses TRBV11-2 and TRBJ2-7, with 12 bases lining up with TRBD2. The ends lost 5 bases at V and 7 bases at J; junction bases unmatched: 6. Per the germline V gene, CDR1 is SGHAT and CDR2 is FQNNGV. The CDR3 consists of 14 residues. The CDR3 coding sequence is TGTGCCAGCAGCCTACTAGCGGGAGGTAGAGAGCAGTACTTC. Translation gives CASSLLAGGREQYF.

In its sample, this clonotype was seen many times. The V and J genes are TRBV9 and TRBJ2-7; TRBD2 matches 9 bases. V shed 1 base and J 6 bases; nucleotides not matched to a gene: 8. This CDR3 has 15 residues. Per germline, CDR1 SGDLS and CDR2 YYNGEE. The CDR3 DNA is TGTGCCAGCAGCGTAATGGTAGCGGGGGCCAGCGAGCAGTACTTC. Residues: CASSVMVAGASEQYF.

This clonotype occurred many times. The rearrangement joins TRBV5-1 to TRBJ1-5; the D is unclear. The V and J ends lost 3 bases and 3 bases respectively, with 13 bases between them. The CDR3 has 15 amino acids. CDR1 and CDR2 from the germline V gene are SGHRS and YFSETQ. The CDR3 reads CASSSGDTSNQPQHF. The CDR3 coding sequence is TGCGCCAGCAGCTCGGGAGATACATCCAATCAGCCCCAGCATTTT.

There are many counts of this clonotype. This chain connects TRBV6-1 to TRBJ2-5, with 8 bases aligning to TRBD1. J gave up 4 bases and V 4 bases, and 5 bases lay outside the gene matches. CDR1 and CDR2 from the germline V gene are MNHNS and SASEGT. CDR3 size: 14 residues. DNA for the CDR3: TGTGCCAGCAGTGGAACAGGGGGAAGAGAGACCCAGTACTTC. This translates into CASSGTGGRETQYF.

In its sample, this clonotype was seen many times. The rearrangement joins TRBV6-4 to TRBJ2-2, with 9 bases aligning to TRBD2. Losses at the gene ends were 5 bases for V and 2 bases for J; bases not matched to a gene: 12. The length of the CDR3 is 18 residues. CDR1 is MRHNA and CDR2 is SNTAGT in the germline V gene. CDR3 DNA: TGTGCCAGCAGTCCAACCTACTTAGCGGGGGTTAACACCGGGGAGCTGTTTTTT. Amino acid sequence: CASSPTYLAGVNTGELFF.

This clonotype was seen many times. The chain links TRBV6-2 or TRBV6-3 to TRBJ2-6; unclear D gene. Germline lookup yields CDR1 MNHEY and CDR2 SVGEGT. The V gene lost 5 bases and the J gene lost 7 bases, with 12 bases spanning the gap. The CDR3 has 14 residues. CDR3 sequence (DNA): TGTGCCAGCAGTCCCCCCGTTCAAGCCAACGTCCTGACTTTC. Translation gives CASSPPVQANVLTF.

This clonotype was observed many times. V and J are TRBV10-3 and TRBJ2-7, with a tentative D call TRBD1 (6 bases). Trimming shortened V by 10 bases and J by 5 bases, and 15 bases separated the two germline ends. The length of the CDR3 is 12 residues. Germline CDR1 reads ENHRY; CDR2 reads SYGVKD. Here the CDR3 reads CASEQGDDEQYF. CDR3 nucleotides: TGTGCCAGCGAACAGGGTGACGACGAGCAGTACTTC.

This clonotype was detected a few times. V is TRBV6-1 and J is TRBJ2-7, with D uncertain. In germline, CDR1 is MNHNS, CDR2 SASEGT. Between the trimmed V and J ends, which lost 0 bases and 3 bases, there was a span of 9 bases. This CDR3 has 14 residues. Written as DNA, the CDR3 is TGTGCCAGCAGTGAAGCTACCACCAGCTACGAGCAGTACTTC. Residues: CASSEATTSYEQYF.

There are many counts of this clonotype. The J gene is TRBJ1-5, the V gene TRBV27; D remains unclear. This CDR3 comprises 15 residues. V dropped 5 bases and J dropped 5 bases, with 16 bases sitting between them. CDR1 is MNHEY and CDR2 is SMNVEV in the germline V gene (reference sequence). The CDR3 DNA sequence: TGTGCCAGCAGTACGAGGGTCGGGGAGGATCAGCCCCAGCATTTT. Amino acid sequence: CASSTRVGEDQPQHF.

This clonotype was recorded at least ten times. The chain uses TRBV20-1 and TRBJ1-5, with D perhaps matching TRBD1 (5 bases). Trimming stripped 2 bases from V and 0 bases from J, with 11 bases between. This CDR3 region has 15 residues. Germline loops: CDR1 DFQATT, CDR2 SNEGSKA (reference sequence). CDR3 coding DNA: TGCAGTGCTAGAAAAGGGGAGGTTAGCAATCAGCCCCAGCATTTT. Its protein is CSARKGEVSNQPQHF.

This clonotype was counted at least ten times. This sequence joins TRBV30 and TRBJ1-6; TRBD1 is a possible D gene (6 bases). The V gene lost 5 bases and the J gene lost 16 bases, with 27 bases spanning the gap. CDR1 is GTSNPN, CDR2 SVGIG, per germline (reference sequence). This CDR3 is 15 amino acids long. The CDR3 here is CAWAITGAEFTPLHF. In DNA, the CDR3 is TGTGCCTGGGCGATAACGGGGGCCGAATTCACCCCTCTCCACTTT.